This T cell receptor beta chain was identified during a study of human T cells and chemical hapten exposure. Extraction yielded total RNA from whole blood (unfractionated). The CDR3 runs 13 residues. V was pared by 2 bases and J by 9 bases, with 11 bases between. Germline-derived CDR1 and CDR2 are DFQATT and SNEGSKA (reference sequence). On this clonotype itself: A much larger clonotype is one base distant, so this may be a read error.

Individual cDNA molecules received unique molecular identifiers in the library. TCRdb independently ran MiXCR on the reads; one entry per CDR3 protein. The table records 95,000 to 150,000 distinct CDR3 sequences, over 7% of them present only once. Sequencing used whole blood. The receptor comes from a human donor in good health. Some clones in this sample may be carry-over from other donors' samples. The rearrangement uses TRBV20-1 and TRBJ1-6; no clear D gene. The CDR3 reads CSARQDRISPLHF. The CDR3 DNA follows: TGCAGTGCTAGACAGGACCGTATTTCACCCCTCCACTTT.